The 21 T cell receptor beta chains below all came from one sample that was sequenced in a study of cytomegalovirus exposure and HLA in healthy donors. PCR employed 60 Vbeta and 13 Jbeta primers. The data were produced by immunoSEQ multiplex PCR, yet TCRdb's version contains in-frame clones alone and is incomplete. The sample yields 100,000 to 150,000 clones, approximately 80% seen once. Specimen: PBMCs. The receptors here all came from a man in his thirties or forties in good health and CMV-seropositive.

The chain joins TRBV5-4 to TRBJ2-5; 8 bases agree with TRBD2. Trimming took 3 bases from V and 1 from J; bases not matched to a gene: 5. The V gene's germline CDR1 is SGHNT and CDR2 YYREEE (reference sequence). The CDR3 loop spans 15 amino acids. CDR3 region: CASSSPGGIQETQYF. DNA for the CDR3: TGTGCCAGCAGCTCCCCGGGAGGGATCCAAGAGACCCAGTACTTC.

The rearrangement uses TRBV10-3 and TRBJ2-7, with 7 bases fitting TRBD1. Per the germline V gene, CDR1 is ENHRY and CDR2 is SYGVKD. This CDR3 region has 15 residues. J was trimmed by 3 bases and V by 2 bases; bases with no gene match: 7. For the CDR3, the DNA is TGTGCCATCAGTGAGGGGGGACAGCCAAACTACGAGCAGTACTTC. Translating gives CAISEGGQPNYEQYF.

The count of this clone is one. The chain is built from TRBV6-5 and TRBJ2-7, with TRBD2 identical over 10 bases. Unmatched junction bases numbered 7, after V lost 6 bases and J lost 5 bases. Germline CDR1 and CDR2: MNHEY and SVGAGI. The CDR3 has 14 residues. CDR3: CASSNRAGGDEQYF. CDR3 nucleotides: TGTGCCAGCAGCAACCGAGCGGGAGGGGACGAGCAGTACTTC.

V and J are TRBV4-3 and TRBJ2-4; 10 bases match TRBD1. Germline CDR1 is LGHNA and CDR2 is YSLEER. The trim removed 6 bases at V and 0 bases at J, leaving 23 bases unmatched. The CDR3 runs to 22 residues. CDR3 sequence: CASSPYLTVSGTGAVAKNIQYF. CDR3 bases: TGCGCCAGCAGTCCTTATTTAACAGTTTCCGGGACAGGGGCCGTAGCCAAAAACATTCAGTACTTC.

The chain recombines TRBV7-2 with TRBJ1-2; D call uncertain. CDR3 length: 12 amino acids. Trimming pared 2 bases from V and 12 bases from J, leaving 13 bases between. Germline CDR1 SGHTA, CDR2 FQGNSA. The CDR3 spells CASSLQQNWNTF. As DNA, the CDR3 is TGTGCCAGCAGCTTACAACAGAACTGGAACACCTTC. Variable domain in full (rest from reference TRBV7-2 and TRBJ1-2): GAGVSQSPSNKVTEKGKDVELRCDPISGHTALYWYRQSLGQGLEFLIYFQGNSAPDKSGLPSDRFSAERTGGSVSTLTIQRTQQEDSAVYLCASSLQQNWNTFGSGTRLTVV.

CDR3 sequence reads: CASSDAVYASGANTEAFF. The CDR3 DNA reads as TGTGCCAGCAGTGATGCCGTATACGCCTCAGGGGCGAACACTGAAGCTTTCTTT. The genes are TRBV6-4 and TRBJ1-1, with D possibly TRBD1 on 6 matching bases. V shed 3 bases and J shed 1 base, with 21 bases lying between them. The CDR3 spans 18 residues. CDR1 MRHNA and CDR2 SNTAGT come from the germline V gene.

This clone was observed a handful of times. The rearrangement joins TRBV18 to TRBJ2-5, with TRBD2 identical over 11 bases. Trimming cost V 3 bases and J 4 bases; bases outside gene matches: 4. The CDR3 loop spans 15 amino acids. Germline CDR1 is KGHSH and CDR2 is LQKENI. This CDR3 is CASSPSGRAGETQYF. The CDR3 nucleotides read TGTGCCAGCTCACCTAGCGGGAGGGCCGGAGAGACCCAGTACTTC.

In this sample, this clone turned up a few times. The chain employs TRBV2 and TRBJ1-1; D is perhaps TRBD1 (5 bases). The germline gives CDR1 SNHLY, CDR2 FYNNEI. V was trimmed by 6 bases and J by 3 bases, leaving 14 bases between them. The CDR3 loop spans 14 amino acids. The CDR3 protein is CASSLRSGDTEAFF. CDR3 bases: TGTGCCAGCAGCCTTAGATCGGGGGACACTGAAGCTTTCTTT.

The chain has TRBV9 and TRBJ2-2; TRBD2 matches 10 bases. CDR3 size: 18 residues. Germline V gene lookup returns CDR1 SGDLS and CDR2 YYNGEE. Germline trimming cut 2 bases from V and 0 bases from J; bases unmatched to any gene: 7. For the CDR3, the DNA is TGTGCCAGCAGCGTGTCCGGGACTAGCGTATCGAACACCGGGGAGCTGTTTTTT. Its translation: CASSVSGTSVSNTGELFF.

This clone was seen more than once but under ten times. This chain links TRBV29-1 with TRBJ2-7; 11 nucleotides align to TRBD2. The trim removed 7 bases at V and 2 bases at J, leaving 4 bases unmatched. This CDR3 is 13 amino acids long. Germline CDR1 reads SQVTM; CDR2 reads ANQGSEA. The CDR3 bases are TGCAGCGCCGGGACTAGCGGCGCCTACGAGCAGTACTTC. This sequence encodes CSAGTSGAYEQYF.

V and J are TRBV10-3 and TRBJ2-7; maybe TRBD1 (6 bases). Trimming left V 6 bases short and J 3 bases short, with 15 bases between. The CDR3 contains 14 residues. Germline V CDR1 and CDR2: ENHRY, SYGVKD. Written as DNA, the CDR3 is TGTGCCATCAGGACTGGGGACAAGGGCTACGAGCAGTACTTC. It specifies CAIRTGDKGYEQYF.

The chain uses TRBV2 and TRBJ2-7; D might be TRBD2 (5 bases). CDR1 is SNHLY and CDR2 is FYNNEI in the germline V gene. The CDR3 has 14 residues. V lost 5 bases and J 7 bases, leaving 18 bases between the germline ends. The CDR3 loop reads CASSQTYERREQYF. DNA of the CDR3: TGTGCCAGCAGTCAGACTTACGAACGGAGGGAGCAGTACTTC. The variable domain in full, completed from reference TRBV2 and TRBJ2-7, reads EPEVTQTPSHQVTQMGQEVILRCVPISNHLYFYWYRQILGQKVEFLVSFYNNEISEKSEIFDDQFSVERPDGSNFTLKIRSTKLEDSAMYFCASSQTYERREQYFGPGTRLTVT.

The gene calls are TRBV27 and TRBJ2-3; 11 positions agree with TRBD2. The germline gives CDR1 MNHEY, CDR2 SMNVEV (reference sequence). The CDR3 contains 17 residues. J gave up 3 bases and V 7 bases, and 12 bases lay outside the gene matches. Here the CDR3 reads CASTLRASGRKTDTQYF. CDR3 sequence (DNA): TGTGCCAGCACCTTACGAGCTAGCGGGAGGAAGACAGATACGCAGTATTTT.

V usage is TRBV28 and J usage is TRBJ1-4; 9 nucleotides match TRBD1. The germline gives CDR1 MDHEN, CDR2 SYDVKM. The junction had 14 bases not matched to a gene; V was cut back by 4 bases and J by 8 bases. This CDR3 region has 17 residues. The CDR3 coding sequence is TGTGCCAGCAGTTCCCCGGGACAGGGAGTCCTTCTGGAAAAACTGTTTTTT. It is translated as CASSSPGQGVLLEKLFF.

This clone was seen a few times. The V gene is TRBV6-5, the J gene TRBJ1-2; TRBD1 is a possible D gene (6 bases). V was cut by 6 bases and J by 2 bases, with 10 bases left in between. This CDR3 comprises 13 residues. CDR1 and CDR2 from the germline V gene are MNHEY and SVGAGI. The CDR3 DNA reads as TGTGCCAGCAGGCTGGACAGAAACTATGGCTACACCTTC. Its protein is CASRLDRNYGYTF.

This clone was seen only a few times. The V and J genes are TRBV5-5 and TRBJ2-2; unclear D gene. Trimming pared 2 bases from V and 4 bases from J, leaving 6 bases between. Germline loops: CDR1 SGHKS, CDR2 YYEKEE (reference sequence). The CDR3 is made up of 13 amino acids. The CDR3 coding sequence is TGTGCCAGCAGCTTTGGCCCCACCGGGGAGCTGTTTTTT. Translating it yields CASSFGPTGELFF.

The chain recombines TRBV7-3 with TRBJ2-2; TRBD2 aligns across 11 bases. J lost 6 bases, V lost 5 bases, and 11 bases had no gene match. The CDR3 has 17 residues. CDR1 SGHTA and CDR2 FQGTGA come from the germline V gene. CDR3 in DNA: TGTGCCAGCAGCCGAGGGACTAGCGGAAATGGAGCCGGGGAGCTGTTTTTT. Protein: CASSRGTSGNGAGELFF.

The chain is built from TRBV4-1 and TRBJ2-3; 10 bases align to TRBD2. Trimming removed 4 bases from V and 7 bases from J; junction bases left unmatched: 11. The CDR3 is 16 amino acids. The germline V gene has CDR1 MGHRA and CDR2 YSYEKL. CDR3 residues: CASSLLLAGEANTQYF. The CDR3 DNA reads as TGCGCCAGCAGCCTTCTCCTAGCGGGAGAGGCGAATACGCAGTATTTT.

The chain has TRBV20-1 and TRBJ2-7; 7 bases agree with TRBD1. This CDR3 is 11 amino acids long. The trim removed 7 bases at V and 6 bases at J, leaving 6 bases unmatched. Per germline, CDR1 DFQATT and CDR2 SNEGSKA (reference sequence). CDR3 DNA: TGCAGTGGGAAGGGGGCCAGCGAGCAGTACTTC. This gives the protein CSGKGASEQYF.

This clone was detected only a few times. CDR3 loop: CASSLRWGQMNTGELFF. The CDR3 coding sequence is TGTGCCAGCAGCTTGAGGTGGGGGCAGATGAACACCGGGGAGCTGTTTTTT. The chain is built from TRBV5-6 and TRBJ2-2; the D gene is possibly TRBD1 (6 bases). V lost 1 base to trimming and J lost 1 base, with 14 bases between them. Germline V lookup: CDR1 SGHDT, CDR2 YYEEEE. This CDR3 comprises 17 residues.

The chain combines TRBV6-6 with TRBJ1-2; 8 bases line up with TRBD1. Unmatched junction bases numbered 9, after V lost 7 bases and J lost 2 bases. In germline, CDR1 is MNHNY, CDR2 SVGAGI (reference sequence). The CDR3 sequence is 15 residues long. CDR3 region: CASKIGQGRNYGYTF. In nucleotides, the CDR3 is TGTGCCAGCAAAATAGGACAGGGTAGGAACTATGGCTACACCTTC.